The rows below give T cell receptor beta chains drawn from one sample of a study of blood T cell repertoires in COVID-19. Method: immunoSEQ multiplex PCR; TCRdb's copy keeps in-frame clones and lacks some. Of 120,000 to 150,000 clones in the sample, about four fifths were seen once. The material sequenced was PBMCs or T cells enriched from blood (not recorded which). All receptors come from a woman aged 45-60 years who had been exposed to COVID-19. The CDR3 runs from the conserved cysteine through the conserved F or W. The order of the fields is V gene, J gene, CDR3 protein.

V: TRBV6-5; J: TRBJ2-3; CDR3: CASRRGGGTDTQYF
V: TRBV5-5; J: TRBJ1-5; CDR3: CASSRGQTNQPQHF
V: TRBV19; J: TRBJ2-2; CDR3: CASSFGQGNSGELFF
V: TRBV12-3/TRBV12-4; J: TRBJ2-1; CDR3: CASRSFRFNEQFF
V: TRBV9; J: TRBJ2-2; CDR3: CASSVDLGIGGVRELFF
V: TRBV6-5; J: TRBJ1-6; CDR3: CASSYGPGLPLHF
V: TRBV7-6; J: TRBJ2-7; CDR3: CASSLRGGGSSYEQYF
V: TRBV12-3/TRBV12-4; J: TRBJ2-5; CDR3: CASSSGTGETQYF
V: TRBV28; J: TRBJ2-5; CDR3: CASTFGTVPRGTQYF
V: TRBV7-2; J: TRBJ2-1; CDR3: CASARAGGQGDNEQFF
V: TRBV18; J: TRBJ1-2; CDR3: CASSPSSPGHGYTF
V: TRBV7-2; J: TRBJ2-3; CDR3: CASRGLAVTDTQYF
V: TRBV7-8; J: TRBJ1-6; CDR3: CASTSGRTHNSPLHF
V: TRBV11-1; J: TRBJ1-1; CDR3: CASSRRQGYTEAFF
V: TRBV5-6; J: TRBJ1-2; CDR3: CASSGGAVANYGYTF
V: TRBV5-5; J: TRBJ2-2; CDR3: CASSDRTGSNTGELFF
V: TRBV6-5; J: TRBJ2-7; CDR3: CASSRGLQGSYEQYF
V: TRBV6-6; J: TRBJ1-1; CDR3: CASNLAEAFF
V: TRBV18; J: TRBJ2-5; CDR3: CASSPRGETQYF
V: TRBV6-5; J: TRBJ1-4; CDR3: CASSWRQGASEKLFF
V: TRBV2; J: TRBJ2-7; CDR3: CASSVDRTTYEQYF
V: TRBV7-7; J: TRBJ2-3; CDR3: CASSPGLGPTSDTQYF
V: TRBV5-4; J: TRBJ1-1; CDR3: CASSPQGLNTEAFF
V: TRBV27; J: TRBJ1-4; CDR3: CASSWEGDEKLFF
V: TRBV6-1; J: TRBJ2-2; CDR3: CASREQVNTGELFF
V: TRBV9; J: TRBJ2-5; CDR3: CASTPTLGQGETQYF
V: TRBV10-3; J: TRBJ1-3; CDR3: CAISDIWENTIYF
V: TRBV5-1; J: TRBJ2-7; CDR3: CASSSGTGILYEQYF
V: TRBV11-2; J: TRBJ2-1; CDR3: CASSLSGLAGSSYNEQFF
V: TRBV5-1; J: TRBJ2-1; CDR3: CASSAESTSNEQFF
V: TRBV29-1; J: TRBJ2-2; CDR3: CSAQTGYDTGELFF
V: TRBV2; J: TRBJ2-3; CDR3: CASSEGGWASPSTDTQYF
V: TRBV4-1; J: TRBJ1-2; CDR3: CASSQIQLNYGYTF
V: TRBV2; J: TRBJ1-3; CDR3: CASSEMSSGNTIYF
V: TRBV4-2; J: TRBJ1-5; CDR3: CASSQDLSNQPQHF
V: TRBV7-9; J: TRBJ1-4; CDR3: CASSGTGWGEKLFF
V: TRBV5-1; J: TRBJ2-7; CDR3: CASSLDQSLYEQYF
V: TRBV9; J: TRBJ1-2; CDR3: CASSVASGYIGYTF
V: TRBV10-3; J: TRBJ2-3; CDR3: CAIKAGGGNTDTQYF
V: TRBV14; J: TRBJ2-2; CDR3: CASRTGWNGELFF
V: TRBV7-8; J: TRBJ1-3; CDR3: CASSLVGGGSSGNTIYF
V: TRBV11-2; J: TRBJ2-3; CDR3: CASSLEGQGALKAPQDTQYF
V: TRBV29-1; J: TRBJ1-1; CDR3: CSVPRGKAFF
V: TRBV27; J: TRBJ2-6; CDR3: CASSLFPGTGANVLTF
V: TRBV29-1; J: TRBJ1-2; CDR3: CSVEGVSGYTF
V: TRBV2; J: TRBJ2-5; CDR3: CASRLGNQETQYF
V: TRBV18; J: TRBJ2-5; CDR3: CASSPLDRGETQYF
V: TRBV5-1; J: TRBJ2-7; CDR3: CASSLATGTSGNEQYF
V: TRBV9; J: TRBJ2-2; CDR3: CASSVTSGGTYTGELFF
V: TRBV27; J: TRBJ2-7; CDR3: CASSSLASPYEQYF
V: TRBV7-9; J: TRBJ2-2; CDR3: CASSFPGTGLGELFF
V: TRBV13; J: TRBJ1-1; CDR3: CASSLRGSGKNTEAFF
V: TRBV27; J: TRBJ2-1; CDR3: CASSPHQGLAGANEQFF
V: TRBV7-9; J: TRBJ2-1; CDR3: CASSPRNEQFF
V: TRBV27; J: TRBJ1-2; CDR3: CASSPNRALNYGYTF